This T cell receptor beta chain stems from a study of T-cell reconstitution after alpha-beta-depleted transplantation in children. Study findings and constraints: T-cell numbers and diversity one year post-transplant derived largely from freshly generated T cells. At around two months after transplant, the alpha-beta T cells were reportedly derived from several hundred expanded clones that came from non-depleted graft cells.

Preparing the TCRbeta library involved the use of unique molecular identifiers. MiXCR, run by TCRdb on the PCR reads, gives a single entry per CDR3 protein. This table has roughly 30,000 distinct CDR3 sequences, around 7% appearing once. The sample holds many counts of this clonotype. The antigen remains unidentified. Trimming left V 10 bases short and J 4 bases short, with 24 bases between. The CDR3 is 16 amino acids. This chain uses TRBV12-3 or TRBV12-4 with TRBJ2-3; tentative D call: TRBD2 (6 bases). This sample comprised peripheral blood, obtained 60 days after TCRalphabeta/CD19-depleted stem cell transplant. The TCR sequence derives from a child younger than two who had a stem cell transplant for acute myeloid leukemia, so the T cells may come from the graft donor. CDR3 DNA sequence: TGTGCCACCTCACGATCGGGGGAGAGCGCGGCAGATACGCAGTATTTT. This encodes CATSRSGESAADTQYF.